The subject of this entry is one TCR beta chain. This clonotype has a single count. What this receptor recognizes is not known. No base quality information exists; no much larger clone differs at one position. Libraries came from 5' RACE. The instrument given in TCRdb is Illumina HiSeq 2500. A second PCR of about 7 to 12 cycles was run with a J-beta primer mix and a sample-barcoded 5' primer. A template-switch 5' adaptor carrying 12 random nucleotides introduced a unique molecular identifier onto each TCR beta cDNA molecule. Each sample yielded at least 2.5 million CDR3-containing paired-end reads. All of the RNA was converted into first-strand cDNA using the Mint cDNA synthesis kit, with a TRBC-specific oligonucleotide serving as the primer. All cDNA was treated with uracil-DNA glycosylase and then went through a first 18-cycle PCR with the universal primers M1SS and BC2_uni_R. Per the source publication's procedure: Normalization of each sample was performed by random selection of 1 million high-quality reads, each carrying a distinct molecular identifier. Reads sharing molecular identifiers were discarded rather than binned into consensus sequences. MiTCR, with a Q25 quality threshold and the strictest error-elimination algorithm, was used for CDR3 identification, clonotype clustering and error correction. Lower-bound total TCR beta diversity was estimated with a nonparametric unseen species model using Euler transformation. TCRdb trimmed the raw reads at Q25, called clones with MiXCR and kept productive beta chains. Rows are combined by CDR3 protein, so each entry shows the most common genes and DNA. These V and J calls rely on TCRdb rather than the paper's analysis. For this sample the table gives about 1.4 million distinct CDR3 sequences, of which approximately 60% were detected only once. More than 6% of the sample goes to the ten largest clones.

The sample belongs to a study of blood T cells in healthy people across ages (dated by TCRdb to 2013 to 2016). For the wider study: In model experiments, roughly one uniquely barcoded TCR beta cDNA molecule per two T cells was captured by template switching. Donors were grouped into four age groups: young (average approximately 16 years), middle-aged (39), aged (about 59) and long-lived (approximately 82). To avoid experimental bias, donors of different ages were distributed randomly across sequencing lanes. To track age-related changes in TCR beta repertoire diversity, the study relied on deep sequencing normalized with unique cDNA molecular identifiers. Two additional independent replicas of 1 million unique cDNA reads from the same blood draw were analyzed for two donors (one aged 18 to 30 and one aged 80 or older).

Trimming costs V 6 bases and J 6 bases, and their ends lie 15 bases apart. The CDR3 measures 14 amino acids from cysteine to phenylalanine. The CDR3 DNA has 42 bases and is translated from base 1. Taken from the germline V gene (reference sequence), the CDR1 and CDR2 loops are DFQATT and SNEGSKA. Results and caveats for the whole study, not just this receptor: The percentage of naive T cells measured by flow cytometry correlated strongly with observed TCR beta diversity. Conclusive comparison of naive and antigen-experienced compartments was prevented by the profiling of bulk unsorted PBMCs. As age increased, observed TCR beta diversity per million T cells dropped in a roughly linear way, and a significant reduction was already evident by age 40. Because donor CMV infection status was unknown, age-related changes in expanded clonotypes were potentially confounded. Compared with the aged group, the long-lived group had more naive CD4+ T cells, fewer expanded clones and increased TCR diversity, a pattern suggesting age selection. Estimates of total diversity based on one million sequenced T cells were regarded as lower bounds and as underestimates.

Donors were 35 to 40 systemically healthy Caucasian individuals from Russia aged 6 to 90 years. Ten milliliters of peripheral blood were drawn from each donor into EDTA-treated Vacutainer tubes. Ficoll-Paque density-gradient centrifugation was used to isolate PBMCs, with at least 6.5 million obtained per sample. Trizol reagent was used to extract total RNA from PBMCs, with at least 6 micrograms per sample. Naive CD45RAhigh/CD27high T cell percentages were measured by flow cytometry on a PBMC aliquot from every donor. This TCR came from a man younger than 35 in good health. The sample comprised blood. The V and J genes are TRBV20-1 and TRBJ1-6; the D gene is possibly TRBD1, with 6 bases matching. Here is the DNA: TGCAGTGCAACGGACAGACTCGTTAATTCACCCCTCCACTTT. Translation gives CSATDRLVNSPLHF.